This is a list of T cell receptor beta chains from one sample in a study of T-cell reconstitution after alpha-beta-depleted transplantation in children. One entry per CDR3 protein results from TCRdb running MiXCR on the PCR reads. Among around 480,000 distinct CDR3 sequences listed, 30% to 35% were seen once. Sequencing was performed on PBMCs from the stem cell graft donor, taken from the stem cell graft. The receptors were gathered from a human donor who donated a stem cell graft to a child with aplastic anemia. Each CDR3 is given with its conserved first and last residue. The order of the fields is clone size, J gene, D gene, V gene, CDR3 DNA, CDR3 protein. A D gene is named only where the DNA matches it firmly. Clone size is not always given. Where it is, it says once, few, many or a class for expanded clones.

few TRBJ2-1 TRBD2 TRBV19 TGTGCCAGTAGTATAGTGGCAGGAGCGGGGGCCTACAATGAGCAGTTCTTC CASSIVAGAGAYNEQFF
- TRBJ2-1 - TRBV18 TGTGCCAGCTCACCGTGGGACGGATTGACCTACAATGAGCAGTTCTTC CASSPWDGLTYNEQFF
- TRBJ1-2 - TRBV25-1 TGTGCCAGCAGTGGTGGTTGGGGAGCTAACTATGGCTACACCTTC CASSGGWGANYGYTF
- TRBJ2-7 - TRBV6-2/TRBV6-3 TGTGCCAGCAGTGACCCGGGACTCCAGCCCTACGAGCAGTACTTC CASSDPGLQPYEQYF
- TRBJ1-4 TRBD1 TRBV12-3/TRBV12-4 TGTGCCAGCAGACGCGGACAGGCCCCGCCTGAAAAACTGTTTTTT CASRRGQAPPEKLFF
few TRBJ2-2 - TRBV6-1 TGTGCCAGCAGCAGGGGACGGCAGAACACCGGGGAGCTGTTTTTT CASSRGRQNTGELFF
few TRBJ2-1 - TRBV7-3 TGTGCCAGCAGCTTAAGCGGGGCGACCTACAATGAGCAGTTCTTC CASSLSGATYNEQFF
- TRBJ2-3 - TRBV6-2/TRBV6-3 TGTGCCAGCAAACCCCAAGGCAGAGTCACAGATACGCAGTATTTT CASKPQGRVTDTQYF
- TRBJ2-1 TRBD2 TRBV5-1 TGCGCCAGCAGCGAAACTAGCGGGAGTATCTATGAGCAGTTCTTC CASSETSGSIYEQFF
few TRBJ1-1 - TRBV28 TGTGCCAGCAGTTTTGTTAGGGGGGACACTGAAGCTTTCTTT CASSFVRGDTEAFF
- TRBJ2-2 TRBD1 TRBV6-5 TGTGCCAGCAGCCAGGACAGGGCGAACACCGGGGAGCTGTTTTTT CASSQDRANTGELFF
- TRBJ1-1 - TRBV5-4 TGTGCCAGCAGCCCGGAGGGTAGAAACACTGAAGCTTTCTTT CASSPEGRNTEAFF
- TRBJ1-2 TRBD1 TRBV6-5 TGTGCCAGCAGTTACTATATGGGACAGGGGGCTAGCTATGGCTACACCTTC CASSYYMGQGASYGYTF
few TRBJ1-1 - TRBV6-6 TGTGCCACCGACGGCGGAACTGAAGCTTTCTTT CATDGGTEAFF